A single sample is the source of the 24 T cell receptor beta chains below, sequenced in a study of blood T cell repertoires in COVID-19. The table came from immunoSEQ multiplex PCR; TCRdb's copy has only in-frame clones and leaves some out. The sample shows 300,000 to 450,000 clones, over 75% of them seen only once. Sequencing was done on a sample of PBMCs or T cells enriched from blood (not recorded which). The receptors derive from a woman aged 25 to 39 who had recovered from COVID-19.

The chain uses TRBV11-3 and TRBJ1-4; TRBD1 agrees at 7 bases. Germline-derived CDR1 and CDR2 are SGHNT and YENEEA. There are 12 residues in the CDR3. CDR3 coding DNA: TGTCCAGGACAGGCAAGGACAGAAAAACTGTTTTTT. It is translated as CPGQARTEKLFF.

The DNA of the CDR3 is TGTGCCAGCAGTTTAGTAGCGGGAGGGGCCGGGTGGTCACCCCTCCACTTT. Translating gives CASSLVAGGAGWSPLHF. The chain is built from TRBV27 and TRBJ1-6; maybe TRBD1 (5 bases). The ends were cut back, 2 bases at V and 10 bases at J, with 21 bases in the middle. This CDR3 spans 17 amino acids. CDR1 is MNHEY, CDR2 SMNVEV, per germline (reference sequence).

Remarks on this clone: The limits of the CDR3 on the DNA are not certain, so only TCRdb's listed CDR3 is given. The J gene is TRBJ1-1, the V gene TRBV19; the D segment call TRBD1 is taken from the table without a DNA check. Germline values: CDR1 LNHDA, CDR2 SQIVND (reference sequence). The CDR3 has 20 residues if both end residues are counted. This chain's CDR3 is CASSIRGSGQGGARNTEAFF.

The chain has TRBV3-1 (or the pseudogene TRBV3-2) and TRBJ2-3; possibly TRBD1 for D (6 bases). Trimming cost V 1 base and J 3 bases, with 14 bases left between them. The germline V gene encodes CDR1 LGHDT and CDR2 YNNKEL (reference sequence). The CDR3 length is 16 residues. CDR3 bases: TGTGCCAGCAGCCAAGTGGGCAGGGGCCAGACAGATACGCAGTATTTT. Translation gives CASSQVGRGQTDTQYF.

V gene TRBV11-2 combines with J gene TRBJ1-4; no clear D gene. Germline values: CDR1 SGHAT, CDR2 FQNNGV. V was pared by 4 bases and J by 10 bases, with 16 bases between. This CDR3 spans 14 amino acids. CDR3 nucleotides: TGTGCCAGCAGCTCGAGGCCAGATTGGGTAAAACTGTTTTTT. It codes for CASSSRPDWVKLFF.

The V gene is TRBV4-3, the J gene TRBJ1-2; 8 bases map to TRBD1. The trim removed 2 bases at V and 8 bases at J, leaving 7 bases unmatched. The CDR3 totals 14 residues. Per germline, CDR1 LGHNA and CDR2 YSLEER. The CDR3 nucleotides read TGCGCCAGCAGCCAATACAGGGGGTCTGACGGCTACACCTTC. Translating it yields CASSQYRGSDGYTF.

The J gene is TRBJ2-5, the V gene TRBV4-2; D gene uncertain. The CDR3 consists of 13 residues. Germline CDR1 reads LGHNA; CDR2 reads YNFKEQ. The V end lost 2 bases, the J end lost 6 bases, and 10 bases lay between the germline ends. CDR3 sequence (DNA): TGTGCCAGCAGCCAACAGACAAGCCAGACCCAGTACTTC. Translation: CASSQQTSQTQYF.

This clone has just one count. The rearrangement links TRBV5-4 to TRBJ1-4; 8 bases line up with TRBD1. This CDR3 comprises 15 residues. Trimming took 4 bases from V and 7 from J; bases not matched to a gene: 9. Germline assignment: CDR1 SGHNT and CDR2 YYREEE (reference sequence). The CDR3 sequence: CASSIRTGLGEKLFF. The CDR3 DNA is TGTGCCAGCAGCATCCGGACAGGGTTGGGTGAAAAACTGTTTTTT.

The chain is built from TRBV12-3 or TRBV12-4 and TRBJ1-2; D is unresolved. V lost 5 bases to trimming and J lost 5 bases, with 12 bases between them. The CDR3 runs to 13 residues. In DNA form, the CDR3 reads TGTGCCAGCAGTCCCCACAAGATTTATGGCTACACCTTC. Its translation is CASSPHKIYGYTF.

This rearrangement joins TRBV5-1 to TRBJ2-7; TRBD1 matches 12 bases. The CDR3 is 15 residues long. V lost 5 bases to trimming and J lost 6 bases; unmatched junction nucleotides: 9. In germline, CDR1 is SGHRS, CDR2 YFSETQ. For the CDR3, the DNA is TGCGCCAGCAGAAAAGCCGGGACAGGGGGCGCCGAGCAGTACTTC. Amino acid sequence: CASRKAGTGGAEQYF. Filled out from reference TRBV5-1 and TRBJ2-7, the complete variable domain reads KAGVTQTPRYLIKTRGQQVTLSCSPISGHRSVSWYQQTPGQGLQFLFEYFSETQRNKGNFPGRFSGRQFSNSRSEMNVSTLELGDSALYLCASRKAGTGGAEQYFGPGTRLTVT.

The CDR3 loop is CASSDGGGFTEAFF. As DNA, the CDR3 is TGTGCCAGCAGTGACGGTGGAGGGTTCACTGAAGCTTTCTTT. V usage is TRBV28 and J usage is TRBJ1-1; D unresolved. Deletions cut 5 bases from V and 4 bases from J, with 14 bases between. Germline CDR1 is MDHEN and CDR2 is SYDVKM. There are 14 residues in the CDR3.

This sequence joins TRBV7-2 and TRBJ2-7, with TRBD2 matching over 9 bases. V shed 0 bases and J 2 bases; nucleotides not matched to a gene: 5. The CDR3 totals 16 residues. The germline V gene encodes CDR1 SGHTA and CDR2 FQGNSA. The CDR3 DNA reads TGTGCCAGCAGCTTAGCGTACAAGCGGGGGGCCTACGAGCAGTACTTC. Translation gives CASSLAYKRGAYEQYF.

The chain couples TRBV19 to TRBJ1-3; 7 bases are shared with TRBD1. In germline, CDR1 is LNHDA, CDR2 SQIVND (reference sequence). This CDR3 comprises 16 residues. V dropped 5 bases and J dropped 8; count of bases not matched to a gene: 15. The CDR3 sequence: CASSYRRTGPKDTIYF. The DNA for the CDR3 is TGTGCCAGTAGTTATCGAAGGACAGGCCCGAAGGACACCATATATTTT. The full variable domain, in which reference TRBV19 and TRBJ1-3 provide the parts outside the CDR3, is DGGITQSPKYLFRKEGQNVTLSCEQNLNHDAMYWYRQDPGQGLRLIYYSQIVNDFQKGDIAEGYSVSREKKESFPLTVTSAQKNPTAFYLCASSYRRTGPKDTIYFGEGSWLTVV.

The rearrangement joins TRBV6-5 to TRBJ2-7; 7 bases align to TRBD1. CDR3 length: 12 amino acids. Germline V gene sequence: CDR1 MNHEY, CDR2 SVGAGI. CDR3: CGTGTAPYEQYF. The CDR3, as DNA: TGTGGCACCGGGACAGCCCCCTACGAGCAGTACTTC.

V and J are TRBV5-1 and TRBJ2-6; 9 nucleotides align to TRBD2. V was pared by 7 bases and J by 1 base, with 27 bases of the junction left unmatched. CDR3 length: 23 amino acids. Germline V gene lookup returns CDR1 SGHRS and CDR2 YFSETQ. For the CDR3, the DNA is TGCGCCAGCTGCGTAGCCGATCAGACCATTACGGGACTAGCAGGGTCTGGGGCCAACGTCCTGACTTTC. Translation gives CASCVADQTITGLAGSGANVLTF. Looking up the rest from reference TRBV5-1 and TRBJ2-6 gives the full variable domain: KAGVTQTPRYLIKTRGQQVTLSCSPISGHRSVSWYQQTPGQGLQFLFEYFSETQRNKGNFPGRFSGRQFSNSRSEMNVSTLELGDSALYLCASCVADQTITGLAGSGANVLTFGAGSRLTVL.

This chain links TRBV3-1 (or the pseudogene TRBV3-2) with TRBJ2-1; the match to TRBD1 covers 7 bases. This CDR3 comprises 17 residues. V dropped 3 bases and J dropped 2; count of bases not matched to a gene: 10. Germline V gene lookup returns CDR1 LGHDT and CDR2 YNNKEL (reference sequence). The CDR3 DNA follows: TGTGCCAGCAGCCAGAGGGCAGACAGGGCGCCCTACAATGAGCAGTTCTTC. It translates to CASSQRADRAPYNEQFF.

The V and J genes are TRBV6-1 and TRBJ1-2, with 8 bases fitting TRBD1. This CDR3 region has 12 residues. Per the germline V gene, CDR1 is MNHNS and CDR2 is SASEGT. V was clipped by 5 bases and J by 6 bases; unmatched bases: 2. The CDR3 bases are TGTGCCAGCAGTTTACAGGGGGATGGCTACACCTTC. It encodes CASSLQGDGYTF.

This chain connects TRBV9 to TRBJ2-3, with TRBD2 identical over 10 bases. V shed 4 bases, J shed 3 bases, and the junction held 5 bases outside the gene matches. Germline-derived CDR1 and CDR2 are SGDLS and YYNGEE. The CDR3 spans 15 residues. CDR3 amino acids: CASSSLAGETDTQYF. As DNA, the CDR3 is TGTGCCAGCAGCTCTCTAGCGGGGGAGACAGATACGCAGTATTTT.

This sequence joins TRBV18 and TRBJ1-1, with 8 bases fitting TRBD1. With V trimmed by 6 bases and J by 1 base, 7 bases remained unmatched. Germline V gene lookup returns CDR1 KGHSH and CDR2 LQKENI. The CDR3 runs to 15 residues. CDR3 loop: CASSRSGTGNTEAFF. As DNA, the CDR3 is TGTGCCAGCTCTCGATCCGGGACAGGGAACACTGAAGCTTTCTTT.

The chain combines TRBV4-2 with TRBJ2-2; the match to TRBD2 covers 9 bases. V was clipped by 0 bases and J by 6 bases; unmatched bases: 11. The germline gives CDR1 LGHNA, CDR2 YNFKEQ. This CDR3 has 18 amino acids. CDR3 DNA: TGTGCCAGCAGCCAAGATACCGGGACTAGCCGTCTGGCCGGGGAGCTGTTTTTT. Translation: CASSQDTGTSRLAGELFF.

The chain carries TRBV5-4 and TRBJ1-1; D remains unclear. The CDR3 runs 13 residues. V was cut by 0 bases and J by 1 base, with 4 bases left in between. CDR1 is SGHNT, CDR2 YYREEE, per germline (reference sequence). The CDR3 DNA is TGTGCCAGCAGCTTGGTATGGAACACTGAAGCTTTCTTT. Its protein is CASSLVWNTEAFF. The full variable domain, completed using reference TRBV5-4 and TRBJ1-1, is ETGVTQSPTHLIKTRGQQVTLRCSSQSGHNTVSWYQQALGQGPQFIFQYYREEENGRGNFPPRFSGLQFPNYSSELNVNALELDDSALYLCASSLVWNTEAFFGQGTRLTVV.

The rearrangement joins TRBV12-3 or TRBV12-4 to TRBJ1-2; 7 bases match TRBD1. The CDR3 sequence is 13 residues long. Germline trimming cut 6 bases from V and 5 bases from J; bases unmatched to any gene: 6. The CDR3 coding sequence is TGTGCCAGCAGCATTAACAGGGGATATGGCTACACCTTC. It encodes CASSINRGYGYTF.

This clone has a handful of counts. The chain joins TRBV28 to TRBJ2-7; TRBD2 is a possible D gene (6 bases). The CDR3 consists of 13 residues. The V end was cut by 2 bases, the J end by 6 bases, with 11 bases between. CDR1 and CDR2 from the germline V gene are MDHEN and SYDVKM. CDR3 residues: CASSLIRRGEQYF. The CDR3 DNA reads TGTGCCAGCAGTTTAATAAGGAGGGGCGAGCAGTACTTC.

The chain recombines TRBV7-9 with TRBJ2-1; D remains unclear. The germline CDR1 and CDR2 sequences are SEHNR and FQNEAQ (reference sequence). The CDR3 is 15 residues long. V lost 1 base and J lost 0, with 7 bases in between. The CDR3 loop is CASSLGADSYNEQFF. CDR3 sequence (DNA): TGTGCCAGCAGCTTAGGGGCAGACTCCTACAATGAGCAGTTCTTC.